A single sample gave rise to the 8 T cell receptor beta chains below, sequenced in a study of T cell responses to AZD1222 COVID-19 vaccine (dated by TCRdb to 2020 to 2023). The library was built by means of the immunoSEQ multiplex PCR assay. Entries here come from immuneACCESS through TCRdb and include only in-frame sequences with V and J called. Some clones fail to appear in such tables; in the studies checked, an unresolved V gene covers under half of the shortfall, and the cause of the remainder is unknown. The sample table contains 150,000 or so clones; only one count was recorded for about 90% of them. Of the sample, about 3.8% falls within the top ten clones. The sample's time point label, in plain terms: about 28 days (+/-7) after the second vaccine dose. Material: peripheral blood, obtained 28 days after the second AZD1222 dose. All receptors come from an adult who received the AZD1222 COVID-19 vaccine.

J is TRBJ1-6 and V is TRBV6-9; D is unclear. The CDR3 length is 15 residues. Germline-derived CDR1 and CDR2 are MNHGY and SVAAGI. The ends were cut back, 4 bases at V and 5 bases at J, with 12 bases in the middle. The CDR3 region is CASSSREPNNSPLHF. The DNA of the CDR3 is TGTGCCAGCAGTTCCAGAGAACCTAATAATTCACCCCTCCACTTT.

The chain recombines TRBV9 with TRBJ1-2, with unresolved D. Germline CDR1 reads SGDLS; CDR2 reads YYNGEE. V was trimmed by 0 bases and J by 4 bases, leaving 13 bases between them. The CDR3 is 15 residues long. The CDR3 nucleotides are TGTGCCAGCAGCGTAGGTTGGGAATGGGTCTATGGCTACACCTTC. It specifies CASSVGWEWVYGYTF.

V and J are TRBV5-6 and TRBJ2-5, with a possible D match to TRBD2 (5 bases). The CDR3 consists of 14 residues. The V end was cut by 2 bases, the J end by 4 bases, with 12 bases between. Germline CDR1 and CDR2: SGHDT and YYEEEE. In nucleotides, the CDR3 is TGTGCCAGCAGCTTCGCTAGCACGGGAGAGACCCAGTACTTC. Its translation is CASSFASTGETQYF.

The rearrangement links TRBV27 to TRBJ2-7; 10 nucleotides align to TRBD2. There are 16 residues in the CDR3. In germline, CDR1 is MNHEY, CDR2 SMNVEV (reference sequence). V was clipped by 1 base and J by 2 bases; unmatched bases: 5. The CDR3 loop is CASSLFLAGVAYEQYF. CDR3 DNA sequence: TGTGCCAGCAGTTTATTTCTAGCGGGAGTTGCCTACGAGCAGTACTTC.

This sequence joins TRBV3-1 (or the pseudogene TRBV3-2) and TRBJ2-4, with unresolved D. V lost 3 bases, J lost 7 bases, and 4 bases lay in between. This CDR3 is 11 amino acids long. Germline V gives CDR1 LGHDT, CDR2 YNNKEL (reference sequence). As DNA, the CDR3 is TGTGCCAGCAGCCATTCGAACATTCAGTACTTC. It translates to CASSHSNIQYF.

The rearrangement uses TRBV27 and TRBJ1-1, with D tentatively TRBD1 (6 bases). Trimming removed 4 bases at V and 3 bases at J, with 9 bases between. Germline V CDR1 and CDR2: MNHEY, SMNVEV (reference sequence). This CDR3 contains 13 residues. In DNA form, the CDR3 reads TGTGCCAGCAGTTACACAGGGTACACTGAAGCTTTCTTT. This encodes CASSYTGYTEAFF.

The genes are TRBV5-6 and TRBJ1-6; TRBD1 matches at 7 bases. The V and J ends lost 2 bases and 14 bases, in that order; junction bases with no gene match: 10. The CDR3 is made up of 14 amino acids. The V gene's germline CDR1 is SGHDT and CDR2 YYEEEE. The CDR3 coding sequence is TGTGCCAGCAGCTTCCGGGACAGCCAAAAAGCCCTCCACTTT. This gives the protein CASSFRDSQKALHF.

This chain connects TRBV10-3 to TRBJ2-4; a weak D match, TRBD1 (6 bases). Per the germline V gene, CDR1 is ENHRY and CDR2 is SYGVKD. V lost 3 bases, J lost 1 base, and 16 bases lay in between. CDR3 size: 17 residues. CDR3 in DNA: TGTGCCATCAGTGACCCCTACAGGGAAAGCGCCAAAAACATTCAGTACTTC. Protein product: CAISDPYRESAKNIQYF.